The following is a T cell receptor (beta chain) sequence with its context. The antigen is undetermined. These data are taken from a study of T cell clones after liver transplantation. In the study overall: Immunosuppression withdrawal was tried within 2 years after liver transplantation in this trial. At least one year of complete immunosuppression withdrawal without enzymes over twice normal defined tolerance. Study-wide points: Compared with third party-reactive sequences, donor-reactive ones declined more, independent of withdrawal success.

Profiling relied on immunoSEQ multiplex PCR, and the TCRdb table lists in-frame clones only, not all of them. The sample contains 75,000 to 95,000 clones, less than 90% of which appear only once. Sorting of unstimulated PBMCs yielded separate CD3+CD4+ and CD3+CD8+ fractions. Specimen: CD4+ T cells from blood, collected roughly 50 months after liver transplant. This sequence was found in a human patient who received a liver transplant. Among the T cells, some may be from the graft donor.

The CDR3 loop reads CASSATSGWTYEQYF. The CDR3, as DNA: TGCGCCAGCAGCGCGACTAGCGGGTGGACCTACGAGCAGTACTTC. The chain combines TRBV5-1 with TRBJ2-7, with 10 bases fitting TRBD2. With 4 bases clipped from V and 2 bases from J, the junction kept 6 bases outside the gene matches. There are 15 residues in the CDR3. CDR1 and CDR2 from the germline V gene are SGHRS and YFSETQ.